A selection of T cell receptor beta chains follows, all from one sample in a study of shared clonotypes between healthy human individuals. The table came from immunoSEQ multiplex PCR; TCRdb's copy has only in-frame clones and leaves some out. This repertoire shows over 850,000 clones, around 82% found once; its top ten account for 0.4% to 0.55%. The sequencing sample was made of memory CD4+ T cells from PBMCs. The receptors shown here come from a man aged 18 to 29 in good health. Some clones in this sample may be carry-over from other donors' samples. The CDR3 runs from the conserved cysteine through the conserved F or W. D genes are given only for firm matches. Some rows have no size entry. The others give once, few or many, or a class for an expanded clone.

v_call	clone_size	j_call	d_call	cdr3_nt	cdr3_aa
TRBV6-1	-	TRBJ1-1	-	TGTGCCAGCAGCCTACCCTTTTTTGAAGCTTTCTTT	CASSLPFFEAFF
TRBV28	-	TRBJ2-1	TRBD2	TGTGCCAGCAGTTCCCTGACTAGCGGGGCCTACAATGAGCAGTTCTTC	CASSSLTSGAYNEQFF
TRBV4-2	-	TRBJ1-5	-	TGTGCCAGCAGCCAAGATTTGGGGCAGCAGAATCAGCCCCAGCATTTT	CASSQDLGQQNQPQHF
TRBV30	few	TRBJ1-3	TRBD1	TGTGCCTGGGCCAGGGGGTCTGGAAACACCATATATTTT	CAWARGSGNTIYF
TRBV21-1	-	TRBJ2-5	-	TGTGCCAGCAGCACGGGGAGGGGGCTCTACCAAGAGACCCAGTACTTC	CASSTGRGLYQETQYF
TRBV7-7	once	TRBJ2-1	-	TGTGCCAGCAGTTCGGACAACAATGAGCAGTTCTTC	CASSSDNNEQFF
TRBV9	once	TRBJ2-7	TRBD1	TGTGCCAGCAGCGGGGGACAGGGGGCAGGGTACGAGCAGTACTTC	CASSGGQGAGYEQYF
TRBV5-1	-	TRBJ2-3	TRBD1	TGCGCCAGCAGCCCTCGAGGGACAGGGAGCACAGATACGCAGTATTTT	CASSPRGTGSTDTQYF
TRBV6-1	-	TRBJ1-1	-	TGTGCCACCTCAGGGAATATGGCTTTCTTT	CATSGNMAFF
TRBV19	-	TRBJ2-7	-	TGTGCCAGTAGTAACCGAGGGTCCACGTCCGAGCAGTACTTC	CASSNRGSTSEQYF
TRBV9	-	TRBJ1-3	-	TGTGCCAGCAGTTTCGGGGATCGCTCTGGAAACACCATATATTTT	CASSFGDRSGNTIYF
TRBV19	-	TRBJ2-4	-	TGTGCCAGTAACCCATCCTCGGAGGGCGGTAAAAACATTCAGTACTTC	CASNPSSEGGKNIQYF